Sequencing of this T cell receptor (beta chain) was carried out in a study of PD-L1 blockade in urothelial cancer. Study-wide context: The researchers analyzed blood 3 weeks (second dose) and 6 weeks after treatment start. Median blood clonality was around 0.086, with 86,000 or so unique TCRs.

Profiled with immunoSEQ multiplex PCR; TCRdb holds only in-frame clones, not every one. The sample lists tens of thousands of clones, 90% seen once, with about 1.7% in the top ten. Germline V CDR1 and CDR2: SGHTA, FQGNSA. The V segment lost 0 bases and the J segment 7 bases; nucleotides outside the gene matches: 4. This CDR3 has 14 amino acids. Time point: pretreatment peripheral blood. The sample here was PBMCs, taken around atezolizumab (anti-PD-L1) treatment. The receptor comes from a man aged 60 to 69 with urothelial cancer. The chain carries TRBV7-2 and TRBJ1-2, with 8 bases matching TRBD1. This CDR3 reads CASSLASGGSGYTF. CDR3 nucleotides: TGTGCCAGCAGCTTAGCTTCAGGGGGCTCTGGCTACACCTTC.